This entry lists 13 T cell receptor beta chains sequenced from one sample in a study of blood T cell repertoires in COVID-19. Method: immunoSEQ multiplex PCR; TCRdb's copy keeps in-frame clones and lacks some. The sample holds 150,000 or so clones; roughly 90% are singletons and the top ten take about 2.3%. The sequencing sample was made of peripheral blood. Receptor source: a human donor in a cohort sampled during active COVID-19.

The chain links TRBV18 to TRBJ2-3, with 10 bases matching TRBD2. Germline V gene lookup returns CDR1 KGHSH and CDR2 LQKENI. The CDR3 sequence is 16 residues long. V was pared by 2 bases and J by 6 bases, with 8 bases of the junction left unmatched. In nucleotides, the CDR3 is TGTGCCAGCTCACCAAACCTAGCGGGGGCCGGGGATACGCAGTATTTT. Translating it yields CASSPNLAGAGDTQYF.

This chain connects TRBV6-2 or TRBV6-3 to TRBJ2-3, with TRBD1 matching 8 bases. The V segment lost 6 bases and the J segment 3 bases; nucleotides outside the gene matches: 23. Germline V gene lookup returns CDR1 MNHEY and CDR2 SVGEGT. The CDR3 runs to 20 residues. The CDR3 sequence: CASSYNNDRGLASTTDTQYF. The CDR3, as DNA: TGTGCCAGCAGCTATAATAACGACAGGGGCCTAGCCTCCACGACAGATACGCAGTATTTT.

The gene calls are TRBV18 and TRBJ2-5; 7 positions agree with TRBD1. Germline assignment: CDR1 KGHSH and CDR2 LQKENI. This CDR3 spans 15 amino acids. The V gene end was trimmed by 2 bases and the J gene end by 2 bases; junction bases not matched to a gene: 5. CDR3 nucleotides: TGTGCCAGCTCACCAGCTCCGGGACAGCAAGAGACCCAGTACTTC. This codes for CASSPAPGQQETQYF.

V is TRBV12-3 or TRBV12-4 and J is TRBJ1-1, with TRBD1 as a possible D gene (6 bases). CDR3 size: 12 residues. The V end lost 6 bases, the J end lost 7 bases, and 12 bases lay between the germline ends. The DNA for the CDR3 is TGTGCCAGCAGAAGGACAGTCTATGAAGCTTTCTTT. Protein product: CASRRTVYEAFF.

In this sample, this clone turned up once. V gene TRBV19 combines with J gene TRBJ2-6, with 8 positions matching TRBD1. The length of the CDR3 is 14 residues. The V segment lost 8 bases and the J segment 2 bases; nucleotides outside the gene matches: 2. From germline, CDR1 is LNHDA and CDR2 SQIVND (reference sequence). In DNA form, the CDR3 reads TGTGCCAGTTCAGGGGGCGCTGGGGCCAACGTCCTGACTTTC. It translates to CASSGGAGANVLTF.

This CDR3 reads CAWSGGGSTDTQYF. CDR3 bases: TGTGCCTGGAGTGGCGGAGGCAGCACAGATACGCAGTATTTT. The rearrangement uses TRBV30 and TRBJ2-3; tentatively, D is TRBD2 (5 bases). Germline CDR1 and CDR2: GTSNPN and SVGIG (reference sequence). The CDR3 is 14 residues long. The V gene lost 1 base and the J gene lost 0 bases, with 8 bases spanning the gap. Together with reference TRBV30 and TRBJ2-3, the CDR3 gives the full variable domain: SQTIHQWPATLVQPVGSPLSLECTVEGTSNPNLYWYRQAAGRGLQLLFYSVGIGQISSEVPQNLSASRPQDRQFILSSKKLLLSDSGFYLCAWSGGGSTDTQYFGPGTRLTVL.

This sequence joins TRBV29-1 and TRBJ2-1, with 7 bases fitting TRBD1. The CDR3 is made up of 13 amino acids. V was clipped by 4 bases and J by 8 bases; unmatched bases: 8. The V gene's germline CDR1 is SQVTM and CDR2 ANQGSEA. CDR3 sequence reads: CSVATGVNYEQFF. The CDR3 DNA reads as TGCAGCGTTGCTACAGGGGTGAACTATGAGCAGTTCTTC.

The rearrangement joins TRBV19 to TRBJ1-2; D not certain. The CDR3 sequence is 14 residues long. Deletions cut 5 bases from V and 5 bases from J, with 15 bases between. Germline V lookup: CDR1 LNHDA, CDR2 SQIVND (reference sequence). CDR3 loop: CASSWSRNRYGYTF. CDR3 nucleotides: TGTGCCAGTAGTTGGTCCCGAAATCGGTATGGCTACACCTTC.

The chain carries TRBV7-2 and TRBJ1-2; D call uncertain. The germline gives CDR1 SGHTA, CDR2 FQGNSA. Trimming left V 4 bases short and J 3 bases short, with 21 bases between. This CDR3 is 17 amino acids long. CDR3 amino acids: CASSSPFGSRGDYGYTF. CDR3 sequence (DNA): TGTGCCAGCAGCTCCCCTTTCGGATCGCGGGGAGACTATGGCTACACCTTC. Looking up the rest from reference TRBV7-2 and TRBJ1-2 gives the full variable domain: GAGVSQSPSNKVTEKGKDVELRCDPISGHTALYWYRQSLGQGLEFLIYFQGNSAPDKSGLPSDRFSAERTGGSVSTLTIQRTQQEDSAVYLCASSSPFGSRGDYGYTFGSGTRLTVV.

The chain combines TRBV5-1 with TRBJ2-3; tentative D call: TRBD1 (5 bases). Trimming pared 4 bases from V and 3 bases from J, leaving 9 bases between. The CDR3 has 13 amino acids. The germline V gene encodes CDR1 SGHRS and CDR2 YFSETQ. In DNA form, the CDR3 reads TGCGCCAGCAGCCTGGGGCGGACAGATACGCAGTATTTT. Residues: CASSLGRTDTQYF.

The genes are TRBV9 and TRBJ1-3; D not resolved. The germline V gene has CDR1 SGDLS and CDR2 YYNGEE. With 4 bases removed from V and 9 bases from J, the gap between germline ends came to 14 bases. The CDR3 covers 13 residues. CDR3 in DNA: TGTGCCAGCAGCTCCGGAGGAGAGATCACCATATATTTT. This gives the protein CASSSGGEITIYF.

Only a few counts were recorded for this clone. This sequence joins TRBV18 and TRBJ2-7, with 14 bases lining up with TRBD2. The germline gives CDR1 KGHSH, CDR2 LQKENI. Germline trimming cut 4 bases from V and 1 base from J; bases unmatched to any gene: 3. The CDR3 totals 16 residues. The CDR3 DNA sequence: TGTGCCAGCTCACTAGGGACTAGCGGGAGATCCTACGAGCAGTACTTC. Residues: CASSLGTSGRSYEQYF.

This clone has only one observation. Relative to the germline gene, one junction end is altered; a read error may explain this. The rearrangement links TRBV7-7 to TRBJ2-5; 8 bases are a match to TRBD2. The CDR3 contains 14 residues. The germline gives CDR1 SSHAT, CDR2 FNYEAQ (reference sequence). This CDR3 is CASSATSGQETQYF. As DNA, the CDR3 is TGTGCTAGCAGCGCCACTAGCGGCCAAGAGACCCAGTACTTC.